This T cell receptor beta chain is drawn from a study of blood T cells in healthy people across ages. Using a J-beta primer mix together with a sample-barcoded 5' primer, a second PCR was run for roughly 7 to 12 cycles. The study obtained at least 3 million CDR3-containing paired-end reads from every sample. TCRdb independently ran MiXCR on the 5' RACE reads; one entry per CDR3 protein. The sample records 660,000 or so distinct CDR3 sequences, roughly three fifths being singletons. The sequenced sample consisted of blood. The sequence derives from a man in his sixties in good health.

CDR3 sequence: CATSKTPNSAKHYTF. Written as DNA, the CDR3 is TGTGCCACCAGTAAAACCCCCAATTCCGCCAAGCACTACACCTTC. The chain links TRBV15 to TRBJ1-2; D is undetermined. Trimming shortened V by 6 bases and J by 10 bases, and 24 bases separated the two germline ends. CDR1 is LNHNV, CDR2 YYDKDF, per germline (reference sequence). The CDR3 runs to 15 residues. Full variable domain (outside the CDR3, taken from reference TRBV15 and TRBJ1-2): DAMVIQNPRYQVTQFGKPVTLSCSQTLNHNVMYWYQQKSSQAPKLLFHYYDKDFNNEADTPDNFQSRRPNTSFCFLDIRSPGLGDTAMYLCATSKTPNSAKHYTFGSGTRLTVV.